These 23 T cell receptor beta chains were all obtained from the same sample, sequenced in a study of cytotoxic CD8 clonotypes in ibrutinib-treated CLL. Sequencing used immunoSEQ multiplex PCR; TCRdb keeps in-frame clones, though not all of them. The sample records under 300,000 clones, 70% being singletons. The sample was PBMCs, taken after 24 months of ibrutinib treatment. Receptor source: a human donor with chronic lymphocytic leukemia.

This clone appeared once. The chain combines TRBV6-5 with TRBJ2-2; D possibly corresponds to TRBD1 (5 bases). Trimming stripped 6 bases from V and 7 bases from J, with 9 bases between. The V gene's germline CDR1 is MNHEY and CDR2 SVGAGI. This CDR3 has 12 amino acids. The CDR3: CASSRDSGELFF. CDR3 in DNA: TGTGCCAGCAGCCGAGACAGCGGGGAGCTGTTTTTT.

This clone was seen many times. This sequence joins TRBV9 and TRBJ2-1, with 10 bases identical to TRBD2. The germline CDR1 and CDR2 sequences are SGDLS and YYNGEE. The CDR3 has 15 residues. The V segment lost 1 base and the J segment 2 bases; nucleotides outside the gene matches: 0. CDR3: CASSVSGRAYNEQFF. CDR3 DNA sequence: TGTGCCAGCAGCGTAAGCGGGAGGGCCTACAATGAGCAGTTCTTC.

The J gene is TRBJ2-7, the V gene TRBV14; 8 bases map to TRBD2. The CDR3 consists of 16 residues. With V trimmed by 2 bases and J by 4 bases, 10 bases remained unmatched. The germline CDR1 and CDR2 sequences are SGHDN and FVKESK. CDR3 residues: CASSQLFWTSIYEQYF. The DNA for the CDR3 is TGTGCCAGCAGCCAACTATTTTGGACTAGCATTTACGAGCAGTACTTC.

The rearrangement links TRBV25-1 to TRBJ2-3; TRBD2 agrees at 13 bases. The CDR3 totals 14 residues. Germline CDR1 is MGHDK and CDR2 is SYGVNS. The trim removed 6 bases at V and 6 bases at J, leaving 3 bases unmatched. DNA of the CDR3: TGTGCCAGCAGACTAGCGGGAGGGCCTGATACGCAGTATTTT. It codes for CASRLAGGPDTQYF. The full variable domain, its missing parts supplied by reference TRBV25-1 and TRBJ2-3, is EADIYQTPRYLVIGTGKKITLECSQTMGHDKMYWYQQDPGMELHLIHYSYGVNSTEKGDLSSESTVSRIRTEHFPLTLESARPSHTSQYLCASRLAGGPDTQYFGPGTRLTVL.

The V call is TRBV4-1, the J call TRBJ1-1, with 7 bases fitting TRBD1. The ends lost 0 bases at V and 1 base at J; junction bases unmatched: 5. CDR1 is MGHRA and CDR2 is YSYEKL in the germline V gene. CDR3 size: 16 residues. The CDR3 here is CASSQDAAGGNTEAFF. The CDR3 nucleotides are TGCGCCAGCAGCCAAGATGCGGCAGGGGGGAACACTGAAGCTTTCTTT.

This chain joins TRBV6-5 and TRBJ2-7; TRBD1 might be the D (5 bases). The V gene lost 6 bases and the J gene lost 3 bases, with 15 bases spanning the gap. CDR3 length: 14 residues. In germline, CDR1 is MNHEY, CDR2 SVGAGI. The CDR3 region is CASRGTWQGYEQYF. The CDR3, as DNA: TGTGCCAGCAGGGGAACGTGGCAGGGCTACGAGCAGTACTTC.

The chain is built from TRBV5-1 and TRBJ2-2; tentative D call: TRBD2 (6 bases). V lost 4 bases and J 5 bases, leaving 12 bases between the germline ends. This CDR3 spans 14 amino acids. Looked up from germline, CDR1 is SGHRS and CDR2 is YFSETQ. The CDR3 loop reads CASSPGTFTGELFF. The DNA of the CDR3 is TGCGCCAGCAGCCCCGGGACTTTTACCGGGGAGCTGTTTTTT. The full variable domain, rest sourced from reference TRBV5-1 and TRBJ2-2, is KAGVTQTPRYLIKTRGQQVTLSCSPISGHRSVSWYQQTPGQGLQFLFEYFSETQRNKGNFPGRFSGRQFSNSRSEMNVSTLELGDSALYLCASSPGTFTGELFFGEGSRLTVL.

The V and J genes are TRBV9 and TRBJ1-5; no definite D call. Trimming stripped 2 bases from V and 1 base from J, with 10 bases between. This CDR3 has 15 residues. Germline V gives CDR1 SGDLS, CDR2 YYNGEE. The CDR3 loop is CASSVDGRSNQPQHF. The CDR3 nucleotides are TGTGCCAGCAGCGTTGACGGGAGAAGCAATCAGCCCCAGCATTTT. Variable domain in full (rest from reference TRBV9 and TRBJ1-5): DSGVTQTPKHLITATGQRVTLRCSPRSGDLSVYWYQQSLDQGLQFLIQYYNGEERAKGNILERFSAQQFPDLHSELNLSSLELGDSALYFCASSVDGRSNQPQHFGDGTRLSIL.

This chain connects TRBV27 to TRBJ2-7; 9 bases are shared with TRBD2. Germline values: CDR1 MNHEY, CDR2 SMNVEV (reference sequence). This CDR3 contains 14 residues. Unmatched junction bases numbered 5, after V lost 4 bases and J lost 4 bases. Written as DNA, the CDR3 is TGTGCCAGCAGTTCGGGACTAGCTCGGTACGAGCAGTACTTC. Its protein is CASSSGLARYEQYF.

The rearrangement uses TRBV6-1 and TRBJ2-7; D may be TRBD1 (5 bases). Per the germline V gene, CDR1 is MNHNS and CDR2 is SASEGT. Trimming left V 6 bases short and J 0 bases short, with 9 bases between. This CDR3 is 13 amino acids long. The CDR3: CASRTASSYEQYF. In nucleotides, the CDR3 is TGTGCCAGCAGGACAGCCAGCTCCTACGAGCAGTACTTC.

The chain couples TRBV7-2 to TRBJ2-3, with D possibly TRBD2 on 5 matching bases. Trimming removed 2 bases at V and 7 bases at J, with 19 bases between. This CDR3 has 16 residues. Germline V gene sequence: CDR1 SGHTA, CDR2 FQGNSA. Here the CDR3 reads CASSLLTLWSGHTQYF. CDR3 DNA: TGTGCCAGCAGCTTACTCACCTTGTGGAGCGGCCATACGCAGTATTTT.

This clone was picked up one time. The chain has TRBV5-1 and TRBJ2-1, with D unclear. V was cut by 0 bases and J by 5 bases, with 9 bases left in between. The germline V gene has CDR1 SGHRS and CDR2 YFSETQ. This CDR3 has 14 residues. The DNA for the CDR3 is TGCGCCAGCAGCTTGGCCCACGGAAACAATGAGCAGTTCTTC. As protein: CASSLAHGNNEQFF.

This clone was counted once. The chain joins TRBV5-6 to TRBJ1-1; the match to TRBD1 covers 8 bases. Germline-derived CDR1 and CDR2 are SGHDT and YYEEEE. CDR3 size: 16 residues. The V and J ends lost 4 bases and 2 bases, in that order; junction bases with no gene match: 10. CDR3 region: CASSLAGTGVNTEAFF. CDR3 in DNA: TGTGCCAGCAGCCTTGCCGGGACAGGAGTTAACACTGAAGCTTTCTTT.

V and J are TRBV10-1 and TRBJ2-3; 8 bases line up with TRBD1. CDR1 and CDR2 from the germline V gene are WNHNN and SYGVQD (reference sequence). J gave up 4 bases and V 3 bases, and 6 bases lay outside the gene matches. The CDR3 has 15 residues. DNA of the CDR3: TGCGCCAGCAGTGAAGGGACAGGTAGTGCAGATACGCAGTATTTT. Encoded protein: CASSEGTGSADTQYF.

V gene TRBV11-3 combines with J gene TRBJ2-2; D not certain. Looked up from germline, CDR1 is SGHNT and CDR2 is YENEEA. The CDR3 consists of 17 residues. The ends were cut back, 0 bases at V and 5 bases at J, with 16 bases in the middle. This chain's CDR3 is CASSLDGRRQGTGELFF. The CDR3 nucleotides are TGTGCCAGCAGCTTAGATGGGCGGAGACAAGGTACCGGGGAGCTGTTTTTT.

This chain joins TRBV14 and TRBJ1-2; 12 nucleotides align to TRBD1. Trimming at V came to 4 bases and at J to 4 bases, leaving 7 bases not matched to a gene. This CDR3 is built from 16 residues. Germline V lookup: CDR1 SGHDN, CDR2 FVKESK. CDR3 DNA: TGTGCCAGCAGCCCATCCGGGACAGGGGGCAGCTATGGCTACACCTTC. This encodes CASSPSGTGGSYGYTF.

This clone has a handful of counts. This rearrangement joins TRBV28 to TRBJ2-2; 7 bases line up with TRBD2. This CDR3 has 16 amino acids. The V and J ends lost 3 bases and 5 bases, in that order; junction bases with no gene match: 9. Germline V lookup: CDR1 MDHEN, CDR2 SYDVKM. The CDR3 loop is CASSFPPSGGTGELFF. In DNA form, the CDR3 reads TGTGCCAGCAGTTTCCCCCCTAGCGGCGGGACCGGGGAGCTGTTTTTT.

This clone has only a few counts. V is TRBV20-1 and J is TRBJ1-1; 7 bases match TRBD1. J lost 5 bases, V lost 3 bases, and 0 bases had no gene match. The germline V gene has CDR1 DFQATT and CDR2 SNEGSKA (reference sequence). The CDR3 length is 11 residues. This CDR3 reads CSARTGTEAFF. Here the CDR3 DNA reads TGCAGTGCTAGGACAGGGACTGAAGCTTTCTTT.

This rearrangement joins TRBV7-3 to TRBJ2-2, with 9 bases identical to TRBD2. The CDR3 runs to 16 residues. In germline, CDR1 is SGHTA, CDR2 FQGTGA. With 2 bases clipped from V and 5 bases from J, the junction kept 6 bases outside the gene matches. The CDR3 reads CASSLYAGGPTGELFF. The CDR3 coding sequence is TGTGCCAGCAGCTTATATGCGGGAGGGCCTACCGGGGAGCTGTTTTTT.

The rearrangement uses TRBV9 and TRBJ1-2; TRBD1 is a possible D gene (6 bases). Trimming pared 3 bases from V and 8 bases from J, leaving 11 bases between. This CDR3 is 12 amino acids long. Germline CDR1 SGDLS, CDR2 YYNGEE. The CDR3 region is CASSAQGGGYTF. As DNA, the CDR3 is TGTGCCAGCAGCGCACAGGGAGGGGGCTACACCTTC.

The table lists this clone with a few counts. The rearrangement uses TRBV6-5 and TRBJ1-3; 10 bases align to TRBD1. The CDR3 is 15 residues long. Germline V CDR1 and CDR2: MNHEY, SVGAGI. V gave up 0 bases and J gave up 4 bases; unmatched junction bases: 0. In DNA, the CDR3 is TGTGCCAGCAGTTACTCGGGACAGGGGGGAAACACCATATATTTT. It codes for CASSYSGQGGNTIYF.

This clone was seen a few times. V and J are TRBV4-1 and TRBJ2-3; D gene unclear. V was pared by 0 bases and J by 7 bases, with 11 bases between. The CDR3 runs to 14 residues. Germline V gives CDR1 MGHRA, CDR2 YSYEKL. CDR3 loop: CASSQDRTIHTQYF. CDR3 sequence (DNA): TGCGCCAGCAGCCAAGATAGGACGATACATACGCAGTATTTT.

V gene TRBV12-5 combines with J gene TRBJ2-3; D not resolved. The CDR3 loop spans 13 amino acids. V lost 1 base and J lost 7, with 9 bases in between. CDR1 LGHNT and CDR2 FRNRAP come from the germline V gene. CDR3 region: CASGLGPRNTQYF. The CDR3 DNA reads TGTGCTAGTGGTTTGGGCCCGAGGAATACGCAGTATTTT.